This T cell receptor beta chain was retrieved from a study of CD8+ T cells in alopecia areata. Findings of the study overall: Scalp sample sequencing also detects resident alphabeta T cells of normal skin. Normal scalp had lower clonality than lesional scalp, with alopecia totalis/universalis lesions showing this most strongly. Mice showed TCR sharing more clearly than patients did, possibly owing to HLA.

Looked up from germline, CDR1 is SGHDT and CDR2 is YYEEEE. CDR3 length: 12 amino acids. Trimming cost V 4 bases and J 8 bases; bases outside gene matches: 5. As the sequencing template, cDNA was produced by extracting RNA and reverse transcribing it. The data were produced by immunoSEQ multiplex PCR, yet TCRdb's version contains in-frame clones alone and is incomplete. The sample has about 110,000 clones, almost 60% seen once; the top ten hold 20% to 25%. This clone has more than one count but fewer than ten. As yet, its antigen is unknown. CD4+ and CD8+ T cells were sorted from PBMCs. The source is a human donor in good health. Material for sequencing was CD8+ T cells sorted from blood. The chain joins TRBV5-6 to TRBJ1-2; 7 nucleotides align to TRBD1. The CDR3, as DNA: TGTGCCAGCAGCATGACAGGGTACGGCTACACCTTC. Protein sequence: CASSMTGYGYTF.